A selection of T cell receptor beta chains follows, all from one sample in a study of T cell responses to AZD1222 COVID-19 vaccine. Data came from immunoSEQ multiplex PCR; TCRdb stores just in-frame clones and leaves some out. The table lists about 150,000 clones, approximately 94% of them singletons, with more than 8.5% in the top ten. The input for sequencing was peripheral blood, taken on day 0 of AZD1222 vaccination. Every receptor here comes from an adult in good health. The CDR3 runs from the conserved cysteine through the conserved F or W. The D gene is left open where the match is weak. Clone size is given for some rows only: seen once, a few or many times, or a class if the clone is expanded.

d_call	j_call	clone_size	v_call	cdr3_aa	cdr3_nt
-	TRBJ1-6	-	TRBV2	CASSYRDNSPLHF	TGTGCCAGCAGTTACCGTGATAATTCACCCCTCCACTTT
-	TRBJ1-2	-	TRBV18	CASSPPIAYGYTF	TGTGCCAGCTCACCACCGATTGCGTATGGCTACACCTTC
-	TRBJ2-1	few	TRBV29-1	CSSGLGNEQFF	TGCAGCTCCGGACTCGGTAATGAGCAGTTCTTC
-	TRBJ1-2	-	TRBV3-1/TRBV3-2	CASSQDPGPYGYTF	TGTGCCAGCAGCCAAGACCCGGGGCCTTATGGCTACACCTTC
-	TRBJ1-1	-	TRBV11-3	CAISRGTGTEAFF	TGTGCCATCTCGCGGGGGACGGGCACTGAAGCTTTCTTT
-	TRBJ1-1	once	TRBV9	CASSVVEGTAFF	TGTGCCAGCAGCGTCGTCGAGGGAACGGCTTTCTTT
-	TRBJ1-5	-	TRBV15	CATSRESATSQYSNQPQHF	TGTGCCACCAGCAGAGAATCGGCGACGTCTCAATATAGCAATCAGCCCCAGCATTTT
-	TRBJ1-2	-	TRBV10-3	CAISEISSNYGYTF	TGTGCCATCAGTGAAATCTCATCTAACTATGGCTACACCTTC
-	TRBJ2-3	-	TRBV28	CASSFDTQYF	TGTGCCAGCAGTTTCGATACGCAGTATTTT
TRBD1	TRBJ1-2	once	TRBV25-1	CATSTGGGGYTF	TGTGCCACCTCGACAGGGGGAGGTGGCTACACCTTC
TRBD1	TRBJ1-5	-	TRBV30	CAWSGQGSQPQHF	TGTGCCTGGTCGGGACAGGGGAGTCAGCCCCAGCATTTT
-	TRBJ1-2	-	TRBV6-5	CASSIQGDYGYTF	TGTGCCAGCAGCATACAGGGCGACTATGGCTACACCTTC
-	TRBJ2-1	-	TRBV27	CASSLGPGYNEQFF	TGTGCCAGCAGTCTCGGTCCGGGGTACAATGAGCAGTTCTTC
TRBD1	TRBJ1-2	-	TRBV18	CASSPYGQGDLVSGYTF	TGTGCCAGCTCACCTTATGGACAGGGGGACTTGGTCTCCGGCTACACCTTC
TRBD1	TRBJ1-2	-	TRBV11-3	CASSLSGTGKSGDTF	TGTGCCAGCAGCCTATCCGGGACAGGGAAGAGTGGCGACACCTTC
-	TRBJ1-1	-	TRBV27	CASSPRRANTEAFF	TGTGCCAGCAGTCCCCGCAGGGCGAACACTGAAGCTTTCTTT
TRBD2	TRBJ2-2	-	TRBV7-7	CASSPLLAGDTGELFF	TGTGCTAGCAGCCCGTTACTAGCGGGGGACACCGGGGAGCTGTTTTTT
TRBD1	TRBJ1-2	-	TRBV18	CASSPDRDYGYTF	TGTGCCAGCTCACCCGACAGGGACTATGGCTACACCTTC
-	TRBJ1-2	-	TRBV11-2	CASSSDRWTASNYGYTF	TGTGCCAGCAGCTCGGACCGATGGACAGCTTCTAACTATGGCTACACCTTC
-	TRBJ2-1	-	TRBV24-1	CATSDFGQDNEQFF	TGTGCCACCAGTGATTTTGGGCAGGACAATGAGCAGTTCTTC
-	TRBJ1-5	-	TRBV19	CASSREGDSNQPQHF	TGTGCCAGTAGTCGTGAAGGGGATAGCAATCAGCCCCAGCATTTT
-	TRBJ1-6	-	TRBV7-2	CASSLLNSPLHF	TGTGCCAGCAGCCTACTTAATTCACCCCTCCACTTT
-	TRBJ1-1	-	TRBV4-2	CASSQVKMNTEAFF	TGTGCCAGCAGCCAAGTTAAGATGAACACTGAAGCTTTCTTT
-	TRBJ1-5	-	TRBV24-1	CATSEDSYNQPQHF	TGTGCCACCAGTGAGGACAGTTACAATCAGCCCCAGCATTTT
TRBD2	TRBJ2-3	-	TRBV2	CASRRDYYPGTDTQYF	TGTGCCAGCAGGAGGGACTACTATCCCGGCACAGATACGCAGTATTTT
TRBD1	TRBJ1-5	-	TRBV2	CAIQGAVNQPQHF	TGTGCCATACAGGGGGCGGTTAATCAGCCCCAGCATTTT
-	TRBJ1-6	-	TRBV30	CAWSPPGSPLHF	TGTGCCTGGAGTCCTCCGGGGTCACCCCTCCACTTT
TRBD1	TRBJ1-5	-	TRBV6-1	CASSETGYSNQPQHF	TGTGCCAGCAGTGAGACAGGGTATAGCAATCAGCCCCAGCATTTT
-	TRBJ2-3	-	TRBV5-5	CASSSPGTTDTQYF	TGTGCCAGCAGCTCTCCGGGGACGACAGATACGCAGTATTTT
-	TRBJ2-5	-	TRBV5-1	CASSLGTIQGETQYF	TGCGCCAGCAGCTTGGGGACGATTCAGGGGGAGACCCAGTACTTC
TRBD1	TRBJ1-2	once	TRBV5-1	CASSFTGQGKYGYTF	TGCGCCAGCAGCTTCACCGGACAGGGCAAGTATGGCTACACCTTC